These 26 T cell receptor beta chains share one sample of origin, sequenced in a study of monozygotic twins with inflammatory bowel disease. TCRdb reworked the 5' RACE reads into one entry per CDR3 protein, no DNA. Its clone listing holds 300,000 to 400,000 distinct CDR3 sequences. The sequencing sample was made of blood. Every receptor here comes from a human donor with ulcerative colitis or Crohn's disease, or a healthy co-twin of an affected twin (not recorded which).

The rearrangement joins TRBV7-9 to TRBJ1-1. CDR3 length equals 14 residues. CDR1 and CDR2 (germline): SEHNR, FQNEAQ (reference sequence). The CDR3 is CASSYYLGNTEAFF.

CDR3 sequence reads: CASSLYPNEQFF. The chain has TRBV19 and TRBJ2-1. Germline V gene sequence: CDR1 LNHDA, CDR2 SQIVND (reference sequence). This CDR3 contains 12 residues.

V gene TRBV30 combines with J gene TRBJ2-2; the D gene TCRdb calls, TRBD2, cannot be checked with no DNA. The CDR3 has 15 amino acids. Germline V gene data show CDR1 as GTSNPN and CDR2 as SVGIG (reference sequence). The CDR3 loop is CAWSGELAEGGELFF.

The V call is TRBV12-3 or TRBV12-4, the J call TRBJ2-3; the D call of TRBD2 rests on TCRdb alone, since no DNA is present to check it. The CDR3 totals 14 residues. CDR3 residues: CASSRGGYTDTQYF.

This chain links TRBV10-2 with TRBJ2-7. Germline lookup yields CDR1 WSHSY and CDR2 SAAADI. The CDR3 consists of 15 residues. CDR3 sequence reads: CASTTSERGSYEQYF.

The chain links TRBV20-1 to TRBJ2-1; TCRdb returns TRBD1, unconfirmable since there is no DNA. The CDR3 covers 14 residues. Per the germline V gene, CDR1 is DFQATT and CDR2 is SNEGSKA (reference sequence). The CDR3 is CSASRVSSYNEQFF.

J is TRBJ1-2 and V is TRBV6-1; TCRdb indicates TRBD1, and absent DNA this call remains unverified. This CDR3 has 15 amino acids. The germline V gene has CDR1 MNHNS and CDR2 SASEGT. CDR3 amino acids: CASSPRVTGSYGYTF.

The chain carries TRBV12-3 or TRBV12-4 and TRBJ2-2; with no DNA, the TCRdb D assignment of TRBD1 cannot be verified. The CDR3 spans 13 residues. CDR3: CASRPGYTGELFF.

The chain links TRBV15 to TRBJ2-1. The germline CDR1 and CDR2 sequences are LNHNV and YYDKDF (reference sequence). The CDR3 extends over 14 amino acids. The CDR3 reads CATSKQMPSGEQFF.

The V call is TRBV11-2, the J call TRBJ1-1. This CDR3 region has 14 residues. Germline CDR1 reads SGHAT; CDR2 reads FQNNGV. The CDR3 here is CASSATNLNTEAFF.

J is TRBJ1-2 and V is TRBV18. Germline CDR1 KGHSH, CDR2 LQKENI. The CDR3 is made up of 15 amino acids. The CDR3 reads CASSPIDGLNYGYTF.

This chain joins TRBV20-1 and TRBJ2-3; lacking DNA, the TRBD2 call made by TCRdb goes unchecked. CDR1 DFQATT and CDR2 SNEGSKA come from the germline V gene (reference sequence). The CDR3 runs 14 residues. CDR3 sequence: CSASGTSRGDTQYF.

V gene TRBV5-6 combines with J gene TRBJ2-1. Germline V gives CDR1 SGHDT, CDR2 YYEEEE. This CDR3 region has 13 residues. CDR3 in amino acids: CASSLKVGNEQFF. The complete variable domain, with remaining parts taken from reference TRBV5-6 and TRBJ2-1, reads DAGVTQSPTHLIKTRGQQVTLRCSPKSGHDTVSWYQQALGQGPQFIFQYYEEEERQRGNFPDRFSGHQFPNYSSELNVNALLLGDSALYLCASSLKVGNEQFFGPGTRLTVL.

The CDR3 here is CASSSFPLTGEKHIQYF. The chain uses TRBV7-8 and TRBJ2-4; TCRdb selects TRBD1, and the lack of DNA leaves this call unchecked. From germline, CDR1 is SGHVS and CDR2 FQNEAQ. This CDR3 contains 17 residues.

V is TRBV5-1 and J is TRBJ2-1; TCRdb selects TRBD1, and the lack of DNA leaves this call unchecked. This CDR3 comprises 13 residues. Germline CDR1 SGHRS, CDR2 YFSETQ. The CDR3 sequence is CASSWTGGNEQFF.

The chain employs TRBV10-2 and TRBJ2-1; TCRdb gives TRBD1 as the D gene, but with no DNA this cannot be confirmed. This CDR3 spans 18 amino acids. The germline V gene encodes CDR1 WSHSY and CDR2 SAAADI. This chain's CDR3 is CASSEISMRGFSYNEQFF.

The V call is TRBV7-9, the J call TRBJ2-3; TCRdb's D gene call, TRBD1, goes unchecked for lack of DNA. The CDR3 covers 15 residues. Germline V gene lookup returns CDR1 SEHNR and CDR2 FQNEAQ (reference sequence). The CDR3 loop is CASRSSGGGTDTQYF.

The rearrangement links TRBV5-1 to TRBJ1-6; the D call from TCRdb, TRBD1, cannot be confirmed without DNA. Germline V CDR1 and CDR2: SGHRS, YFSETQ. This CDR3 is built from 12 residues. The CDR3 sequence: CASSPGGTTLHF.

The chain is built from TRBV20-1 and TRBJ2-2. The CDR3 contains 13 residues. Germline CDR1 is DFQATT and CDR2 is SNEGSKA (reference sequence). The CDR3 spells CSASGSGSGELFF.

The chain has TRBV20-1 and TRBJ2-7; the TCRdb D gene call, TRBD2, has no DNA to confirm it. This CDR3 comprises 12 residues. Germline CDR1 and CDR2: DFQATT and SNEGSKA (reference sequence). CDR3 protein: CSANLSPREQYF.

The V call is TRBV3-1, the J call TRBJ2-7; TCRdb proposes TRBD2, but this gene call is untestable without DNA. The length of the CDR3 is 18 residues. Germline CDR1 LGHDT, CDR2 YNNKEL (reference sequence). This chain's CDR3 is CASSQLHRTSGDSYEQYF.

The rearrangement joins TRBV12-3 or TRBV12-4 to TRBJ2-1; TCRdb's D call, TRBD1, is unchecked because there is no DNA. The length of the CDR3 is 19 residues. The CDR3 sequence is CASSLGGRGWINSYNEQFF.

The chain employs TRBV28 and TRBJ2-6. The CDR3 is 16 amino acids. CDR1 and CDR2 (germline): MDHEN, SYDVKM. The CDR3 loop reads CASNPSRSSGANVLTF.

The chain links TRBV6-6 to TRBJ2-3; without DNA, the TCRdb call of TRBD1 cannot be checked. The length of the CDR3 is 14 residues. CDR1 is MNHNY and CDR2 is SVGAGI in the germline V gene (reference sequence). CDR3 protein: CASSYPGEADTQYF.

The chain has TRBV5-1 and TRBJ2-2. This CDR3 contains 13 residues. Germline loops: CDR1 SGHRS, CDR2 YFSETQ. The CDR3 loop reads CASSFLQTGELFF.

CDR3 amino acids: CASSLRGPDTQYF. The chain links TRBV28 to TRBJ2-3; the D call from TCRdb, TRBD2, cannot be confirmed without DNA. The CDR3 is 13 amino acids. The germline V gene has CDR1 MDHEN and CDR2 SYDVKM.